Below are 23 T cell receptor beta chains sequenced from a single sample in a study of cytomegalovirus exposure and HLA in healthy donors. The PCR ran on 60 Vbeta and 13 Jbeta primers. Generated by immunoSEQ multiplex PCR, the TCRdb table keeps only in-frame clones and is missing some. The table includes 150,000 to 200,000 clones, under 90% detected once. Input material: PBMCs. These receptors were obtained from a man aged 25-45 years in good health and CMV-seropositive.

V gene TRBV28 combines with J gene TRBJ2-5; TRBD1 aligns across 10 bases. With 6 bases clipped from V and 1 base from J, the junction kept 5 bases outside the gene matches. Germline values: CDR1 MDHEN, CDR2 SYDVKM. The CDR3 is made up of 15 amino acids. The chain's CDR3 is CASSRTGGPQETQYF. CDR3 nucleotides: TGTGCCAGCAGCCGGACAGGGGGACCCCAAGAGACCCAGTACTTC.

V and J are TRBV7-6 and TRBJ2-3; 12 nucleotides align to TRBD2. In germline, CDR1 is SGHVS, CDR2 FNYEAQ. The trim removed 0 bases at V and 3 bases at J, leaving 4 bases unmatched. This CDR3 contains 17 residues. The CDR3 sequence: CASSLAKTSGRTDTQYF. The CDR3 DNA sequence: TGTGCCAGCAGCTTAGCGAAGACTAGCGGGAGAACAGATACGCAGTATTTT. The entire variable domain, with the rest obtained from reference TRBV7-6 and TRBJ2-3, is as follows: GAGVSQSPRYKVTKRGQDVALRCDPISGHVSLYWYRQALGQGPEFLTYFNYEAQQDKSGLPNDRFSAERPEGSISTLTIQRTEQRDSAMYRCASSLAKTSGRTDTQYFGPGTRLTVL.

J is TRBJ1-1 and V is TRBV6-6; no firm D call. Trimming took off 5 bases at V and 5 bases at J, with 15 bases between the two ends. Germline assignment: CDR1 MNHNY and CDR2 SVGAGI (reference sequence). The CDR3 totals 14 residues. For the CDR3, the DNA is TGTGCCAGCAGTCGAGGGTTATCCGGGACTGAAGCTTTCTTT. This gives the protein CASSRGLSGTEAFF.

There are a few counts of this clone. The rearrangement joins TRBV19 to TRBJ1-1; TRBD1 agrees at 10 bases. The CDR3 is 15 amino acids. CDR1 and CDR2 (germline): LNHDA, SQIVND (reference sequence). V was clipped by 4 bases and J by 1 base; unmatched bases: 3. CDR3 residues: CASSRDRGSNTEAFF. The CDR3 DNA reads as TGTGCCAGTAGTAGGGACAGGGGATCGAACACTGAAGCTTTCTTT.

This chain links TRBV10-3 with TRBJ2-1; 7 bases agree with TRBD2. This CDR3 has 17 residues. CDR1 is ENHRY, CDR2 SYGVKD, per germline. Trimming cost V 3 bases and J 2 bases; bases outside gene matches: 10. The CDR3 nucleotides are TGTGCCATCAGTGACGGTAGGAAAAGCGGGACCTACAATGAGCAGTTCTTC. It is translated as CAISDGRKSGTYNEQFF.

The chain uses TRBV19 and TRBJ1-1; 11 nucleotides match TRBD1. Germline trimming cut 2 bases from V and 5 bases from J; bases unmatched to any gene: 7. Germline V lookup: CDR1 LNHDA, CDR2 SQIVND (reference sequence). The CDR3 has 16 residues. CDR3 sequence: CASSIPGQGVGTEAFF. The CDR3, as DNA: TGTGCCAGTAGTATACCGGGACAGGGGGTGGGTACTGAAGCTTTCTTT.

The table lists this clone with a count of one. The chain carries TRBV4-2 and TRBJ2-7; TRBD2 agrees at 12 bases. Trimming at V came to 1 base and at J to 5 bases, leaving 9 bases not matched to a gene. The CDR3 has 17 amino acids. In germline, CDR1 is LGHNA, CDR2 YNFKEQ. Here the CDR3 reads CASSQASTSGSRHEQYF. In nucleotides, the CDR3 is TGTGCCAGCAGCCAAGCCTCGACTAGCGGGAGTCGCCACGAGCAGTACTTC.

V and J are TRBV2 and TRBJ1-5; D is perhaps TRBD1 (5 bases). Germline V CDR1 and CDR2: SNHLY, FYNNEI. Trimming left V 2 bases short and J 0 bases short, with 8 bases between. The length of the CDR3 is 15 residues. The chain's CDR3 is CASSERQNSNQPQHF. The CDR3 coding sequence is TGTGCCAGCAGTGAACGACAGAATAGCAATCAGCCCCAGCATTTT.

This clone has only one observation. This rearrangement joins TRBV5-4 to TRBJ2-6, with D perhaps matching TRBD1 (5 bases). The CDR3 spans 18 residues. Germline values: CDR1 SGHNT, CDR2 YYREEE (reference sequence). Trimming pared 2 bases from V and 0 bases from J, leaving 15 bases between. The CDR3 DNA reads TGTGCCAGCAGCTTATCAGGGAATCCCCTCTCTGGGGCCAACGTCCTGACTTTC. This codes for CASSLSGNPLSGANVLTF.

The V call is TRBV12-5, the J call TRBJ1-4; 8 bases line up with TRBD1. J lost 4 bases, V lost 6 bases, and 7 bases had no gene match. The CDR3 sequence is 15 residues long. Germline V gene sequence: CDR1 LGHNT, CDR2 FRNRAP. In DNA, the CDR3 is TGTGCTAGTGGCCCCGACAGGGGTGGTAATGAAAAACTGTTTTTT. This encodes CASGPDRGGNEKLFF. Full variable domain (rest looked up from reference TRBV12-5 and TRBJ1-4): DARVTQTPRHKVTEMGQEVTMRCQPILGHNTVFWYRQTMMQGLELLAYFRNRAPLDDSGMPKDRFSAEMPDATLATLKIQPSEPRDSAVYFCASGPDRGGNEKLFFGSGTQLSVL.

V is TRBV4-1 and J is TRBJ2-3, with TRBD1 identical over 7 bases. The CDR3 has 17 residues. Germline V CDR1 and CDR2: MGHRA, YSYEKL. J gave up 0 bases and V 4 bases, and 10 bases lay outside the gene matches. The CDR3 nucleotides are TGCGCCAGCAGCCCTGGGGACAGACGAACTAGCACAGATACGCAGTATTTT. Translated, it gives CASSPGDRRTSTDTQYF.

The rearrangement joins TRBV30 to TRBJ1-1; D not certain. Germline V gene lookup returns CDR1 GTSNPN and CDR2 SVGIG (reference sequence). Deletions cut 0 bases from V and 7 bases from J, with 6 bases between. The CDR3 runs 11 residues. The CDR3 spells CAWSVAYEAFF. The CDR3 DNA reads TGTGCCTGGAGTGTTGCCTATGAAGCTTTCTTT.

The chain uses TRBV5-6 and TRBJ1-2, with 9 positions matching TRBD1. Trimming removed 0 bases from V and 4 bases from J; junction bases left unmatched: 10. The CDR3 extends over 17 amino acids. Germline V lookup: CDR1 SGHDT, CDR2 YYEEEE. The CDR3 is CASSLGPSGQGTYGYTF. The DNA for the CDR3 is TGTGCCAGCAGCTTGGGACCGTCGGGACAGGGAACCTATGGCTACACCTTC.

CDR3 sequence reads: CASSRGTRHEQFF. The CDR3 nucleotides read TGTGCCAGCAGCAGGGGGACCCGCCATGAGCAGTTCTTC. The V and J genes are TRBV5-6 and TRBJ2-1; tentatively, D is TRBD1 (6 bases). The ends were cut back, 4 bases at V and 8 bases at J, with 13 bases in the middle. Germline lookup yields CDR1 SGHDT and CDR2 YYEEEE. This CDR3 has 13 residues. Combining the CDR3 with reference TRBV5-6 and TRBJ2-1 gives the whole variable domain DAGVTQSPTHLIKTRGQQVTLRCSPKSGHDTVSWYQQALGQGPQFIFQYYEEEERQRGNFPDRFSGHQFPNYSSELNVNALLLGDSALYLCASSRGTRHEQFFGPGTRLTVL.

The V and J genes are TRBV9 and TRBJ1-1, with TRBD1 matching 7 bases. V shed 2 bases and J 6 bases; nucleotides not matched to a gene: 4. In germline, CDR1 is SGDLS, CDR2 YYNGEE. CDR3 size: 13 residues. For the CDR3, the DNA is TGTGCCAGCAGCGTTCACGGACAGGCTGAAGCTTTCTTT. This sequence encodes CASSVHGQAEAFF.

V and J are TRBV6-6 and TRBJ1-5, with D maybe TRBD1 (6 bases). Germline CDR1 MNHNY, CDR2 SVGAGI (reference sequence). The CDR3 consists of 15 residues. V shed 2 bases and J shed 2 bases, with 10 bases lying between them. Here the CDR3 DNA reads TGTGCCAGCAGTTACAGGGGGTCGGGCAATCAGCCCCAGCATTTT. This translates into CASSYRGSGNQPQHF.

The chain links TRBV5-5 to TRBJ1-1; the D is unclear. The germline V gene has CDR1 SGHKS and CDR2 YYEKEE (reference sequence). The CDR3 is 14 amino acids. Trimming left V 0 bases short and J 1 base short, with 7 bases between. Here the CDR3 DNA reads TGTGCCAGCAGCTTGGTAGTACCGAACACTGAAGCTTTCTTT. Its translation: CASSLVVPNTEAFF.

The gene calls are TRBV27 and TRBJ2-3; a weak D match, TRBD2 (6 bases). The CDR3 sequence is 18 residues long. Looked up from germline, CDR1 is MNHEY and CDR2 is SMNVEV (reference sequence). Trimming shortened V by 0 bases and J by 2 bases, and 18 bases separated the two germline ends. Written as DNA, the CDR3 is TGTGCCAGCAGTTTATCGGCGGGGACGAGGGCGGACACAGATACGCAGTATTTT. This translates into CASSLSAGTRADTDTQYF.

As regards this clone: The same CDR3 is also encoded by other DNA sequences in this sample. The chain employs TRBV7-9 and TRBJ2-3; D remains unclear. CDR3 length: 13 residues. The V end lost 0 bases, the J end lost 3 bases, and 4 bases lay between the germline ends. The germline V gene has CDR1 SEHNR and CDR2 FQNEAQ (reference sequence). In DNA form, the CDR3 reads TGTGCCAGCAGCTTAGCCAGGACAGATACGCAGTATTTT. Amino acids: CASSLARTDTQYF.

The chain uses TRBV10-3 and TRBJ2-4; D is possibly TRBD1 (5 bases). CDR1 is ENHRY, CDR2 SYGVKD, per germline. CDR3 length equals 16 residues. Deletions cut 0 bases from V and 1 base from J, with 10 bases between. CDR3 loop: CAISESGVGAKNIQYF. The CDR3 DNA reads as TGTGCCATCAGTGAGTCAGGGGTTGGGGCCAAAAACATTCAGTACTTC.

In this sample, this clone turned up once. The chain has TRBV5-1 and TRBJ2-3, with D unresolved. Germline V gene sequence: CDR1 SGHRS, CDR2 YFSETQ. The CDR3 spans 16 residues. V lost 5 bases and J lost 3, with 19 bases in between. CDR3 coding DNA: TGCGCCAGCAGACCGACGATCGTGGTGAGGACAGATACGCAGTATTTT. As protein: CASRPTIVVRTDTQYF.

The DNA of the CDR3 is TGCGCCAGCAGCCAATCAGTGGCGGGAAGGGACAATGAGCAGTTCTTC. This translates into CASSQSVAGRDNEQFF. The chain has TRBV4-1 and TRBJ2-1; possibly TRBD2 for D (6 bases). Per germline, CDR1 MGHRA and CDR2 YSYEKL. The CDR3 sequence is 16 residues long. Deletions cut 2 bases from V and 5 bases from J, with 16 bases between.

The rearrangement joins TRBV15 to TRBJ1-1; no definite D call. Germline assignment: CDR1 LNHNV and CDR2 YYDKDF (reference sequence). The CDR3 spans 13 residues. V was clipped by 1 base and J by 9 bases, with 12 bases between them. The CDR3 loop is CATSRGRLTQAFF. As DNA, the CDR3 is TGTGCCACCAGCAGAGGGAGGCTGACGCAAGCTTTCTTT. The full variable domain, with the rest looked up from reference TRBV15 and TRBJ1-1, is DAMVIQNPRYQVTQFGKPVTLSCSQTLNHNVMYWYQQKSSQAPKLLFHYYDKDFNNEADTPDNFQSRRPNTSFCFLDIRSPGLGDTAMYLCATSRGRLTQAFFGQGTRLTVV.